These 17 T cell receptor beta chains originate from one sample sequenced in a study of T cell responses to AZD1222 COVID-19 vaccine. TCRdb's copy holds only in-frame clones and misses some; the assay was immunoSEQ multiplex PCR. The sample yields 80,000 to 130,000 clones, about 88% seen once. Material: peripheral blood, obtained on day 0 of AZD1222 vaccination. These TCRs come from an adult in good health.

This clone has a single count. The gene calls are TRBV7-6 and TRBJ1-2, with 9 nucleotides matching TRBD1. With 5 bases clipped from V and 4 bases from J, the junction kept 17 bases outside the gene matches. The CDR3 consists of 18 residues. Looked up from germline, CDR1 is SGHVS and CDR2 is FNYEAQ. The CDR3 sequence: CASSPTDIRQGVVYGYTF. In DNA form, the CDR3 reads TGTGCCAGCAGCCCCACGGACATACGACAGGGGGTGGTCTATGGCTACACCTTC.

J is TRBJ2-5 and V is TRBV27; 10 bases fit TRBD2. The J call may be wrong; the DNA end is better matched by TRBJ2-7. The CDR3 has 14 residues. Germline values: CDR1 MNHEY, CDR2 SMNVEV (reference sequence). The CDR3 DNA sequence: TGTGCCAGCAGGAATCTAGCGGGAGTTTACGAGCAGTACTTC. The encoded protein is CASRNLAGVYEQYF.

The CDR3 nucleotides read TGTGCCAGCTCAATCCTAGCGGGGGGCACAGATACGCAGTATTTT. Its translation is CASSILAGGTDTQYF. The V gene is TRBV18, the J gene TRBJ2-3, with 10 bases lining up with TRBD2. This CDR3 region has 15 residues. J gave up 1 base and V 5 bases, and 3 bases lay outside the gene matches. CDR1 is KGHSH and CDR2 is LQKENI in the germline V gene.

This chain links TRBV2 with TRBJ1-2, with TRBD1 matching 7 bases. With 4 bases clipped from V and 4 bases from J, the junction kept 12 bases outside the gene matches. This CDR3 contains 16 residues. The germline CDR1 and CDR2 sequences are SNHLY and FYNNEI. The CDR3 loop reads CASSARTGLTSYGYTF. The CDR3 DNA is TGTGCCAGCAGTGCCCGGACAGGTCTGACTTCCTATGGCTACACCTTC.

The rearrangement uses TRBV21-1 and TRBJ1-1; the DNA was not compared with TRBD1, the D call given in the table. TRBV21-1 is a documented pseudogene. The CDR3 length is 16 residues. The CDR3 is CASSKRQSKDRGEAFF. Written as DNA, the CDR3 is TGTGCCAGCAGCAAAAGGCAATCGAAGGACAGGGGTGAAGCTTTCTTT.

The gene calls are TRBV27 and TRBJ1-1; no clear D gene. The length of the CDR3 is 13 residues. Looked up from germline, CDR1 is MNHEY and CDR2 is SMNVEV (reference sequence). V was shortened by 6 bases and J by 2 bases, with 10 bases between the two germline ends. CDR3 sequence (DNA): TGTGCCAGCAGGGATGAGCTTAACACTGAAGCTTTCTTT. This encodes CASRDELNTEAFF.

The chain has TRBV19 and TRBJ2-1; 11 nucleotides line up with TRBD2. CDR1 LNHDA and CDR2 SQIVND come from the germline V gene (reference sequence). The V gene end was trimmed by 3 bases and the J gene end by 0 bases; junction bases not matched to a gene: 4. CDR3 length: 17 amino acids. The CDR3 protein is CASSMGTSGSSYNEQFF. As DNA, the CDR3 is TGTGCCAGTAGTATGGGGACTAGCGGAAGCTCCTACAATGAGCAGTTCTTC.

The J gene is TRBJ2-7, the V gene TRBV19, with a possible D match to TRBD1 (6 bases). Germline V gives CDR1 LNHDA, CDR2 SQIVND (reference sequence). Between the trimmed V and J ends, which lost 4 bases and 2 bases, there was a span of 15 bases. The CDR3 extends over 15 amino acids. CDR3 in DNA: TGTGCCAGTAGTAGCCAAGGACAGTCTACCTACGAGCAGTACTTC. This translates into CASSSQGQSTYEQYF.

The chain couples TRBV6-6 to TRBJ2-7; D is undetermined. CDR1 is MNHNY, CDR2 SVGAGI, per germline (reference sequence). This CDR3 region has 14 residues. The V end lost 6 bases, the J end lost 3 bases, and 15 bases lay between the germline ends. The DNA of the CDR3 is TGTGCCAGCAGCCCCCGGGTCGATGACTACGAGCAGTACTTC. Translated: CASSPRVDDYEQYF.

V and J are TRBV25-1 and TRBJ2-7; unclear D gene. This CDR3 has 13 amino acids. Trimming removed 7 bases at V and 2 bases at J, with 12 bases between. Germline V gene sequence: CDR1 MGHDK, CDR2 SYGVNS. CDR3 DNA: TGTGCCAGCACTCCCAAGTTCACCTACGAGCAGTACTTC. Amino acids: CASTPKFTYEQYF.

The V and J genes are TRBV29-1 and TRBJ2-1, with 7 bases that match TRBD1. The germline V gene encodes CDR1 SQVTM and CDR2 ANQGSEA. The ends lost 7 bases at V and 0 bases at J; junction bases unmatched: 15. The CDR3 is 17 amino acids. The CDR3 spells CSAPQNSGQSSYNEQFF. The CDR3 region has the DNA TGCAGCGCCCCACAAAATTCGGGACAGTCCTCCTACAATGAGCAGTTCTTC.

The chain carries TRBV19 and TRBJ2-2; a possible D gene is TRBD1 (6 bases). The CDR3 is 14 residues long. In germline, CDR1 is LNHDA, CDR2 SQIVND (reference sequence). Trimming took off 4 bases at V and 7 bases at J, with 13 bases between the two ends. The CDR3 reads CASSTRRTVGELFF. The CDR3 DNA follows: TGTGCCAGTAGTACTCGTCGGACAGTCGGGGAGCTGTTTTTT.

The genes are TRBV19 and TRBJ1-2; D unclear. The ends were cut back, 3 bases at V and 2 bases at J, with 16 bases in the middle. The CDR3 sequence is 16 residues long. Germline lookup yields CDR1 LNHDA and CDR2 SQIVND (reference sequence). The CDR3 sequence is CASSIGLSRRNYGYTF. As DNA, the CDR3 is TGTGCCAGTAGTATTGGCCTTAGCCGGAGGAACTATGGCTACACCTTC. The full variable domain, with the rest looked up from reference TRBV19 and TRBJ1-2, is DGGITQSPKYLFRKEGQNVTLSCEQNLNHDAMYWYRQDPGQGLRLIYYSQIVNDFQKGDIAEGYSVSREKKESFPLTVTSAQKNPTAFYLCASSIGLSRRNYGYTFGSGTRLTVV.

The chain links TRBV4-2 to TRBJ1-4; D not certain. The CDR3 runs to 15 residues. The ends were cut back, 0 bases at V and 2 bases at J, with 7 bases in the middle. Germline assignment: CDR1 LGHNA and CDR2 YNFKEQ. CDR3 protein: CASSQDGVTNEKLFF. The CDR3 nucleotides are TGTGCCAGCAGCCAAGACGGGGTCACTAATGAAAAACTGTTTTTT.

This clone was counted a single time. The chain uses TRBV5-1 and TRBJ2-5; D is undetermined. The CDR3 sequence is 15 residues long. The germline gives CDR1 SGHRS, CDR2 YFSETQ. The V and J ends lost 0 bases and 2 bases respectively, with 11 bases between them. CDR3 DNA sequence: TGCGCCAGCAGCTTGGGGGTGACTCCGCAAGAGACCCAGTACTTC. Its translation: CASSLGVTPQETQYF.

The chain is built from TRBV7-8 and TRBJ1-2, with D possibly TRBD1 on 6 matching bases. The germline V and J ends were trimmed by 3 bases and 4 bases, with 15 bases remaining between them. Germline values: CDR1 SGHVS, CDR2 FQNEAQ. This CDR3 is built from 15 residues. The CDR3 DNA reads as TGTGCCAGCAGCTTTTACCAGGGGCCCAGCTATGGCTACACCTTC. It yields the protein CASSFYQGPSYGYTF.

The V call is TRBV24-1, the J call TRBJ1-2; TRBD1 is a possible D gene (6 bases). V dropped 4 bases and J dropped 7 bases, with 21 bases sitting between them. Germline V lookup: CDR1 KGHDR, CDR2 SFDVKD. There are 16 residues in the CDR3. CDR3 protein: CATSDTTTGTLAGYTF. The CDR3 region has the DNA TGTGCCACCAGTGACACCACTACCGGGACACTCGCTGGCTACACCTTC.